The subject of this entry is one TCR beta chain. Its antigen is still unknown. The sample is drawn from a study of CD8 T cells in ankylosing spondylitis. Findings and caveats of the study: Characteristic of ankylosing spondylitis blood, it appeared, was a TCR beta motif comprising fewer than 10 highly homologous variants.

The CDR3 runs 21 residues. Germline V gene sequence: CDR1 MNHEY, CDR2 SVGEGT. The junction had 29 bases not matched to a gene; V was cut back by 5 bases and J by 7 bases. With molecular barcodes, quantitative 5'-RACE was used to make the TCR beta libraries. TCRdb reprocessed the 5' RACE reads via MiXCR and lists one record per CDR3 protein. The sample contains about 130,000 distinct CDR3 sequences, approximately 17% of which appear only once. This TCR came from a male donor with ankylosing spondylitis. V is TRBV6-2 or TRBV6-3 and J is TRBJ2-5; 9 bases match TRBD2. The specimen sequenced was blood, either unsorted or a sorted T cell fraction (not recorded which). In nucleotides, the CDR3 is TGTGCCAGCAGTCGGGACAGAGGAGTTGGTGCTAGCGGGATAACGAGGGGGACCCAGTACTTC. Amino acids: CASSRDRGVGASGITRGTQYF.